Detailed here is one TCR beta chain. What it binds is unknown. TCR alpha and TCR beta cDNA libraries carrying sample barcodes and UMIs were produced by 5'RACE using constant-segment primers. TCRdb reprocessed the 5' RACE reads via MiXCR and lists one record per CDR3 protein. The sample lists around 250,000 distinct CDR3 sequences, 15% occurring once. The germline gives CDR1 LGHNT, CDR2 FRNRAP. Trimming removed 7 bases from V and 1 base from J, with 11 bases in between. This CDR3 spans 14 amino acids. The source of the sample is a study of T-cell memory formation after mild COVID-19. For the study at large: TCR clustering was largely donor specific. Study-wide points: Pre-infection memory harbored some responding clones, suggesting cross-reactive memory joined.

The chain links TRBV12-5 to TRBJ1-5; TRBD1 might be the D (5 bases). Material for sequencing was PBMCs or a T cell subset sorted from them (not recorded which). The receptor was derived from an adult woman who had mild COVID-19 (a few samples of this study predate the infection). Cell type and time point are not known. The DNA for the CDR3 is TGTGCTAGTGCCGCGGACACCAGCAATCAGCCCCAGCATTTT. It specifies CASAADTSNQPQHF.